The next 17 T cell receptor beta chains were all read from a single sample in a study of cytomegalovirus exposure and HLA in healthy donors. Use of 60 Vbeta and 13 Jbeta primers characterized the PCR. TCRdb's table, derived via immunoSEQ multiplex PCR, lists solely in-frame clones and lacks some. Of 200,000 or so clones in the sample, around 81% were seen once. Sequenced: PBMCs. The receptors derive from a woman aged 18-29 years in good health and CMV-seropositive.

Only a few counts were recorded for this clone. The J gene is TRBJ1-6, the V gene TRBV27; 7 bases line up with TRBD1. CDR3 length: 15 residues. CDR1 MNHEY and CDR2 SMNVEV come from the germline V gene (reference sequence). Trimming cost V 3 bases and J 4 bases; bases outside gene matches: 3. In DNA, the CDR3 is TGTGCCAGCAGTTTGGGGACAGCTTATAATTCACCCCTCCACTTT. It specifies CASSLGTAYNSPLHF.

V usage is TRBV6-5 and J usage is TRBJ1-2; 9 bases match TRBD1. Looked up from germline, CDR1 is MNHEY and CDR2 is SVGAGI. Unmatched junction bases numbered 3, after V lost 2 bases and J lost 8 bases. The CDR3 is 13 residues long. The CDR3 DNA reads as TGTGCCAGCAGTTACCGGACAGGGGAAGGCTACACCTTC. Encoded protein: CASSYRTGEGYTF.

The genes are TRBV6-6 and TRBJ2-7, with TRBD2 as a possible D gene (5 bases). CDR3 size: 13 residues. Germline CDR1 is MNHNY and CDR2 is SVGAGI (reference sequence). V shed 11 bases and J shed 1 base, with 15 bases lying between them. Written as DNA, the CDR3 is TGTGCCGCTAGCCTTCTGGGGTCCTACGAGCAGTACTTC. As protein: CAASLLGSYEQYF.

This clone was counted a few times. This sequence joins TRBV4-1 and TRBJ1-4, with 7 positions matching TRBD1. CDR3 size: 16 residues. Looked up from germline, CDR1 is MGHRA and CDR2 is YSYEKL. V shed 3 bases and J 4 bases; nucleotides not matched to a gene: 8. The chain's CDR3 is CASSHYTGAGNEKLFF. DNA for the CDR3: TGCGCCAGCAGCCATTACACAGGGGCCGGTAATGAAAAACTGTTTTTT.

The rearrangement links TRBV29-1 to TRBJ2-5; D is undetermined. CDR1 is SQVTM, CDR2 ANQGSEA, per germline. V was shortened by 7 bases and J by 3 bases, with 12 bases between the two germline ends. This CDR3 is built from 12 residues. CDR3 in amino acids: CSALQREETQYF. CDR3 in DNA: TGCAGCGCGTTACAGAGAGAAGAGACCCAGTACTTC.

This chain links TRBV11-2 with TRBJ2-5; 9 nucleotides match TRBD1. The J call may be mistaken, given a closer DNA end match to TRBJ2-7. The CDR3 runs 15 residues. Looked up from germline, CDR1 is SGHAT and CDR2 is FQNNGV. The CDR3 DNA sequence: TGTGCCAGCAGCCCACAGGGGGCGGTCCTCTACGAGCAGTACTTC. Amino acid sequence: CASSPQGAVLYEQYF.

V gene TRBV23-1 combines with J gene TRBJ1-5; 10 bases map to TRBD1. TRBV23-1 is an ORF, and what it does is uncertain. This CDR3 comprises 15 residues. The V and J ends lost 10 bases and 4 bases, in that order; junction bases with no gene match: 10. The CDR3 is CATDPGQGFNQPQHF. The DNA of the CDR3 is TGCGCCACCGACCCGGGACAGGGGTTTAATCAGCCCCAGCATTTT.

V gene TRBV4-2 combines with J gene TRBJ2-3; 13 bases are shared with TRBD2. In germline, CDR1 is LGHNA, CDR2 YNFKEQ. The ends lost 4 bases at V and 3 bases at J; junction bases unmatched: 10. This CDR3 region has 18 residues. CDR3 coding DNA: TGTGCCAGCAGCCTAAACACCGGGACTAGCGGGGTGACAGATACGCAGTATTTT. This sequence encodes CASSLNTGTSGVTDTQYF.

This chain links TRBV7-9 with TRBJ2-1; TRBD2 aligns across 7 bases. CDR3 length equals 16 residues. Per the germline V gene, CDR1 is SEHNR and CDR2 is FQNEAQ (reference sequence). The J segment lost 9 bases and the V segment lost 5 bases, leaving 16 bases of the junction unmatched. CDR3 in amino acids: CASSLKLTGSGGEQFF. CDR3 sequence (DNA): TGTGCCAGCAGCCTCAAACTCACAGGTTCGGGGGGTGAGCAGTTCTTC.

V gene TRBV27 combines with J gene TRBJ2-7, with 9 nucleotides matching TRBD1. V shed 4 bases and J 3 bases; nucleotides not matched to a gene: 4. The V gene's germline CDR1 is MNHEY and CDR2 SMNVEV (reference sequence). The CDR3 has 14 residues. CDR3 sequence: CASSSGTGLYEQYF. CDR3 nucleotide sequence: TGTGCCAGCAGTTCCGGGACAGGGCTCTACGAGCAGTACTTC.

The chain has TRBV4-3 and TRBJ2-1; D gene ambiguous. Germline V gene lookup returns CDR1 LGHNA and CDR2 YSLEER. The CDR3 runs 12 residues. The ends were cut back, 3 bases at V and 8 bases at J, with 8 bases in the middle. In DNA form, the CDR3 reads TGCGCCAGCAGCCATCTTGGCCATGAGCAGTTCTTC. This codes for CASSHLGHEQFF.

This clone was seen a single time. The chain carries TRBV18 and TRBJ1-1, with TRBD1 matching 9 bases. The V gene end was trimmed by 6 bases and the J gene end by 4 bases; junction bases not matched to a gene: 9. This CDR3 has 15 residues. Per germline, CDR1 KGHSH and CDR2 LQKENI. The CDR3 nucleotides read TGTGCCAGCTCCCCGCAGGGACAGGGCGCCACTGAAGCTTTCTTT. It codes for CASSPQGQGATEAFF.

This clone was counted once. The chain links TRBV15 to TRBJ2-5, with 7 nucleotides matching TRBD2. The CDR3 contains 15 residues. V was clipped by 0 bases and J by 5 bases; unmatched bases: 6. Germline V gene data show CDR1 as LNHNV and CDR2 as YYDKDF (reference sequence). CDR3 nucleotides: TGTGCCACCAGCAGAGAGAGCGGGGCCTTTGAGACCCAGTACTTC. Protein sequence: CATSRESGAFETQYF.

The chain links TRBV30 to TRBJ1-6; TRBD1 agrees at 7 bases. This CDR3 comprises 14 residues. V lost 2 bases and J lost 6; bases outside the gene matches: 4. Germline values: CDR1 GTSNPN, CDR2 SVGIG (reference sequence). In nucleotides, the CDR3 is TGTGCCTGGAGTCCGGGACAGTTTAATTCACCCCTCCACTTT. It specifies CAWSPGQFNSPLHF.

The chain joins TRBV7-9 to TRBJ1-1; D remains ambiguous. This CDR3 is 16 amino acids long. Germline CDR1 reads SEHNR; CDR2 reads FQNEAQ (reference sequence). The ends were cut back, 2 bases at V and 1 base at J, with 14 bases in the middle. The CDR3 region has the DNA TGTGCCAGCAGCTTACTAGGATTCGGGTCGAACACTGAAGCTTTCTTT. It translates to CASSLLGFGSNTEAFF.

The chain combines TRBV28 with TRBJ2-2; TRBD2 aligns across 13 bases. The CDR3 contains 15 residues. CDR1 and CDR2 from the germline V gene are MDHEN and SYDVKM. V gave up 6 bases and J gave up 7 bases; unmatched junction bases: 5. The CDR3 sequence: CASRTSGGPIGELFF. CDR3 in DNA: TGTGCCAGCAGGACTAGCGGGGGGCCCATCGGGGAGCTGTTTTTT. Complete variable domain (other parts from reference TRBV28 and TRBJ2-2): DVKVTQSSRYLVKRTGEKVFLECVQDMDHENMFWYRQDPGLGLRLIYFSYDVKMKEKGDIPEGYSVSREKKERFSLILESASTNQTSMYLCASRTSGGPIGELFFGEGSRLTVL.

CDR3: CASSLGDNSYNEQFF. In nucleotides, the CDR3 is TGTGCCAGCAGCTTAGGGGACAACTCCTACAATGAGCAGTTCTTC. This rearrangement joins TRBV7-9 to TRBJ2-1; a possible D gene is TRBD1 (6 bases). Trimming removed 1 base at V and 0 bases at J, with 7 bases between. CDR1 is SEHNR, CDR2 FQNEAQ, per germline (reference sequence). CDR3 size: 15 residues.